This note documents a single T cell receptor (beta chain) sequence. Its specificity is not known. Germline V CDR1 and CDR2: MGHRA, YSYEKL. V was cut by 1 base and J by 6 bases, with 13 bases left in between. This CDR3 has 15 residues. The source of the sample is a study of T cells in Graves' hyperthyroidism and ophthalmopathy. Amplified TCR beta CDR3 regions derived from RNA transcripts. First-round RT-PCR with HTBI primers amplified the TCR CDR3 region. A single record per CDR3 protein comes from TCRdb applying MiXCR to the multiplex PCR reads. Counted here are roughly 640,000 distinct CDR3 sequences, roughly 15% occurring once; the ten biggest clones make up under 3.5%. Whole-study findings and limits: Expanded thyroid clonotypes (above 0.001) were mostly also found in blood.

This chain uses TRBV4-1 with TRBJ2-1, with D possibly TRBD1 on 5 matching bases. The origin of this receptor is a middle-aged woman with Graves' ophthalmopathy. The sequencing input was blood. CDR3 DNA: TGCGCCAGCAGCCAAGCGGTCATAAGGGGCAATGAGCAGTTCTTC. Protein product: CASSQAVIRGNEQFF.